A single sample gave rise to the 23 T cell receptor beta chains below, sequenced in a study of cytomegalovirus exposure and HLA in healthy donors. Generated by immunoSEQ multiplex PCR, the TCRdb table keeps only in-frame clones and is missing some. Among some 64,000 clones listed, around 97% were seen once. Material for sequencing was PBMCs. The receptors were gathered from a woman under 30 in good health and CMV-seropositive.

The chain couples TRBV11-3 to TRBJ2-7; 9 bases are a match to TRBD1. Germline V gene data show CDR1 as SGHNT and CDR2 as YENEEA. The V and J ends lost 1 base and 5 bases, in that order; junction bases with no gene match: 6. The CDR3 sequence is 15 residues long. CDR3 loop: CASSLGTGEEHEQYF. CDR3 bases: TGTGCCAGCAGCTTAGGGACAGGGGAAGAACACGAGCAGTACTTC.

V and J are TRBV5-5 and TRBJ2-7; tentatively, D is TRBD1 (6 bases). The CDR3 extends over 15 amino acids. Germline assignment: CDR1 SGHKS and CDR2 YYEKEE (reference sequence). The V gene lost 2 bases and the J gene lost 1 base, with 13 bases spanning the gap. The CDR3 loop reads CASSFDGGQSYEQYF. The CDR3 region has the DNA TGTGCCAGCAGCTTTGATGGGGGACAATCCTACGAGCAGTACTTC.

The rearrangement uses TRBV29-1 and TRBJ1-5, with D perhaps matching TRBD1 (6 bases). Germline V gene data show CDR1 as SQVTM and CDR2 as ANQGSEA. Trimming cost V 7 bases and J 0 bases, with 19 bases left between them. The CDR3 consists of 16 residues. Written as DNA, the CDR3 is TGCAGCGGTAAAACGGGACATCTCTATAGCAATCAGCCCCAGCATTTT. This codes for CSGKTGHLYSNQPQHF.

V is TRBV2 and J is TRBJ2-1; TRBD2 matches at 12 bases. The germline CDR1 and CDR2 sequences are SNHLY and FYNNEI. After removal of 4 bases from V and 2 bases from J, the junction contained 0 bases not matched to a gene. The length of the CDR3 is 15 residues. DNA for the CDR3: TGTGCCAGCAGTGGGACTAGCGGGACCTACAATGAGCAGTTCTTC. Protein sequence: CASSGTSGTYNEQFF.

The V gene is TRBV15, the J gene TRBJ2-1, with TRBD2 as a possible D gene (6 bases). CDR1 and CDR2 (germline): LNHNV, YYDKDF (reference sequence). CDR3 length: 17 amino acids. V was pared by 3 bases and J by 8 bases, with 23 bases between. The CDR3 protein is CATSRKILVVGEDEQFF. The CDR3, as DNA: TGTGCCACCAGCAGGAAAATACTAGTTGTGGGGGAGGATGAGCAGTTCTTC.

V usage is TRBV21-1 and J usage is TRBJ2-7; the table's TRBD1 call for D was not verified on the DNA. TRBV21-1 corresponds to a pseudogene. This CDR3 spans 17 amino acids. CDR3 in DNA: TGTGCCAGCAGCAAAGTGAAGTGGGACAGTCGGTCCTACGAGCAGTACTTC. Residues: CASSKVKWDSRSYEQYF.

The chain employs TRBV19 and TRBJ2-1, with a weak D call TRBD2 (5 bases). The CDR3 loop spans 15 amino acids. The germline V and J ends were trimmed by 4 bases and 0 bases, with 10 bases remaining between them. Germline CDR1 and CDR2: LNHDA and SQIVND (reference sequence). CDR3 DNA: TGTGCCAGTAGTAAAGCGGAGAGCTCCTACAATGAGCAGTTCTTC. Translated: CASSKAESSYNEQFF.

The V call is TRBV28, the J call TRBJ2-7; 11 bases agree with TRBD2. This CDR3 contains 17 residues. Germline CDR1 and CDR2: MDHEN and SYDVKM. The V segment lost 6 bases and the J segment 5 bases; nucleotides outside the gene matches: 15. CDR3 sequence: CASSSGLLAGGGDEQYF. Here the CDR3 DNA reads TGTGCCAGCAGCTCCGGATTGTTAGCGGGAGGGGGGGACGAGCAGTACTTC.

The DNA for the CDR3 is TGCGCCAGCAGTGAGTTCATACGGGAGGACGGGGGAAAGGATGAGCAGTTCTTC. Amino acid sequence: CASSEFIREDGGKDEQFF. The chain employs TRBV10-2 and TRBJ2-1; 7 nucleotides align to TRBD2. The V gene's germline CDR1 is WSHSY and CDR2 SAAADI. The CDR3 is made up of 18 amino acids. V gave up 1 base and J gave up 8 bases; unmatched junction bases: 17.

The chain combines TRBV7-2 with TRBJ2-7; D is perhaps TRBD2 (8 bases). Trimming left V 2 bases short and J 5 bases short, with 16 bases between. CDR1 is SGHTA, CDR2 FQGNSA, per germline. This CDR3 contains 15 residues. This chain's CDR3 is CASSLRGLAGHEQYF. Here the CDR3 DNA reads TGTGCCAGCAGCTTAAGGGGGCTAGCGGGCCACGAGCAGTACTTC.

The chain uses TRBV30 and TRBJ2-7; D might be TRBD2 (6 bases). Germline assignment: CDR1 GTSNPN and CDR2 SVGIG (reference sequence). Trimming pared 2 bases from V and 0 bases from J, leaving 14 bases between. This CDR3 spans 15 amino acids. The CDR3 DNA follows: TGTGCCTGGAGTCCCCCTAGCGCCGACTCCTACGAGCAGTACTTC. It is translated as CAWSPPSADSYEQYF.

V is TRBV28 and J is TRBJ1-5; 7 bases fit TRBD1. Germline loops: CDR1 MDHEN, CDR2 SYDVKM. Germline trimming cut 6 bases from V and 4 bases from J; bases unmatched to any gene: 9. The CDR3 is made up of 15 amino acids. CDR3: CASREDRALNQPQHF. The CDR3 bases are TGTGCCAGCAGAGAAGACAGGGCCCTAAATCAGCCCCAGCATTTT. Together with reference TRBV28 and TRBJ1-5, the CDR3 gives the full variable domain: DVKVTQSSRYLVKRTGEKVFLECVQDMDHENMFWYRQDPGLGLRLIYFSYDVKMKEKGDIPEGYSVSREKKERFSLILESASTNQTSMYLCASREDRALNQPQHFGDGTRLSIL.

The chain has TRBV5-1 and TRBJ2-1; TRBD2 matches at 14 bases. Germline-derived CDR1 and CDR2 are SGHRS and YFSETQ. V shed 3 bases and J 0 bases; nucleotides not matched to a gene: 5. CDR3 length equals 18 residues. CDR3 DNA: TGCGCCAGCAGCTCGGGACTAGCGGGAGTAAGCTCCTACAATGAGCAGTTCTTC. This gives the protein CASSSGLAGVSSYNEQFF.

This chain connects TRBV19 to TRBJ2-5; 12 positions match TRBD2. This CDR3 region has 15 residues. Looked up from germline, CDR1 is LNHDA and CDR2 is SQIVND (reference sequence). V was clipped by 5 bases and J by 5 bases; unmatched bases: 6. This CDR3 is CASSPSSGRAETQYF. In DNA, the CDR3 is TGTGCCAGTAGTCCGTCTAGCGGGAGGGCGGAGACCCAGTACTTC.

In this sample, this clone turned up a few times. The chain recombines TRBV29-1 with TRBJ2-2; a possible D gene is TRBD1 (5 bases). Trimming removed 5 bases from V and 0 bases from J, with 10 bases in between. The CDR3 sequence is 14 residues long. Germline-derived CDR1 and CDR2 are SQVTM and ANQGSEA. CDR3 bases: TGCAGCGTTCCAGGGCCATCGAACACCGGGGAGCTGTTTTTT. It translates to CSVPGPSNTGELFF.

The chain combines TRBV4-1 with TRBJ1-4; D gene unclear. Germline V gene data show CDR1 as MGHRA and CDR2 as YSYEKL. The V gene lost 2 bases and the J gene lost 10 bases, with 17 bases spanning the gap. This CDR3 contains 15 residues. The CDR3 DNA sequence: TGCGCCAGCAGCCAATCGGCCCACTCGGCGGGAAAACTGTTTTTT. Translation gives CASSQSAHSAGKLFF.

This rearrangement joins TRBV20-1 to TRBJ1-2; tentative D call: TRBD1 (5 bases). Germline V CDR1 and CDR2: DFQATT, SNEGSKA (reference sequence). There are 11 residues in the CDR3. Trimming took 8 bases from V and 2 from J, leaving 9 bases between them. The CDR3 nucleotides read TGCAGTTCGAGACAGAACTATGGCTACACCTTC. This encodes CSSRQNYGYTF.

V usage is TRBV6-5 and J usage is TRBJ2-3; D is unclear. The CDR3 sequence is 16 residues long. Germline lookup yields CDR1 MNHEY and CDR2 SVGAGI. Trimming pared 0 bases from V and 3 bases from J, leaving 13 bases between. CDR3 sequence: CASSYSGGQETDTQYF. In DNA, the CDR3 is TGTGCCAGCAGTTACTCCGGCGGCCAAGAGACAGATACGCAGTATTTT.

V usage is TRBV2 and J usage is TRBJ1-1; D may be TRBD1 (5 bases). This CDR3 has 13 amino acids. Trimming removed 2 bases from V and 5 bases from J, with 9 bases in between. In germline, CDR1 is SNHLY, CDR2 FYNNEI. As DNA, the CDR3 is TGTGCCAGCAGTGAACAGGGTAGTACTGAAGCTTTCTTT. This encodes CASSEQGSTEAFF. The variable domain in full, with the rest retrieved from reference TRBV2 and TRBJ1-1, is EPEVTQTPSHQVTQMGQEVILRCVPISNHLYFYWYRQILGQKVEFLVSFYNNEISEKSEIFDDQFSVERPDGSNFTLKIRSTKLEDSAMYFCASSEQGSTEAFFGQGTRLTVV.

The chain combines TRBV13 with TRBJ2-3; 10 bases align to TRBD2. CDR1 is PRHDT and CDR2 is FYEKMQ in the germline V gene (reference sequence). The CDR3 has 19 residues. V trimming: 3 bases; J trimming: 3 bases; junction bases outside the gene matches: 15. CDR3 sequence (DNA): TGTGCCAGCAGCTTCCAGGGGGTCTTCACTAGCGGGATGACAGATACGCAGTATTTT. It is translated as CASSFQGVFTSGMTDTQYF. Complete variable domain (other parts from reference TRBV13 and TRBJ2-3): AAGVIQSPRHLIKEKRETATLKCYPIPRHDTVYWYQQGPGQDPQFLISFYEKMQSDKGSIPDRFSAQQFSDYHSELNMSSLELGDSALYFCASSFQGVFTSGMTDTQYFGPGTRLTVL.

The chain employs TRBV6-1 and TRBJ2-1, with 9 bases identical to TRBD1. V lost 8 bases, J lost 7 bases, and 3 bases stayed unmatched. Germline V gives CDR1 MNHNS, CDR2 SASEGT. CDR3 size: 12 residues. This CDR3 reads CASGDRGNEQFF. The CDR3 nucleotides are TGTGCCAGCGGAGACAGGGGGAATGAGCAGTTCTTC.

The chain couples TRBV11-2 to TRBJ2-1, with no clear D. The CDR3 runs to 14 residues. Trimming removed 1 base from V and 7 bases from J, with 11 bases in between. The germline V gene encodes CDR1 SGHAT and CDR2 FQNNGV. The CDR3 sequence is CASSLGAARNEQFF. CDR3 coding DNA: TGTGCCAGCAGCTTAGGAGCAGCGCGGAATGAGCAGTTCTTC.

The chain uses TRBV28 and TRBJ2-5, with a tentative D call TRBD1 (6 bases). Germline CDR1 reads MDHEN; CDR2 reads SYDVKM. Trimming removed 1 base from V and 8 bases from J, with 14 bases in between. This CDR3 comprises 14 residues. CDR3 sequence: CASSLSGVKRTQYF. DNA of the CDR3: TGTGCCAGCAGTTTATCAGGGGTGAAGAGAACCCAGTACTTC.